Each of the 8 T cell receptor beta chains below was sequenced from the same sample in a study of response to subunit inactivated influenza vaccine listed by TCRdb under 2018. What the time point label conveys for this sample: more than 35 days after influenza vaccine administration. The library was prepared using RT-PCR. Sequencing relied on an Illumina HiSeq 2500. TCRdb's own reprocessing of the public reads used fastp at Q25 and MiXCR and kept productive beta chains. Each CDR3 protein gets just one entry, which takes the most common genes and DNA from the rows behind it. The sample contains approximately 530,000 distinct CDR3 sequences, around 13% of them found a single time. Of the sample, over 10% is held by the ten largest clones. The sample here was PBMCs from blood, taken more than 35 days after vaccination. These receptors all stem from a man aged 50-60 years who received an inactivated influenza vaccine. Donor details come from another sample of the same person, matched by shared clones.

In this sample, this clonotype turned up a few times. The chain combines TRBV12-3 or TRBV12-4 with TRBJ1-2; a weak D match, TRBD1 (6 bases). The CDR3 has 16 residues. The V gene lost 6 bases and the J gene lost 1 base, with 18 bases spanning the gap. The CDR3 here is CASSRDAADSNYGYTF. CDR3 coding DNA: TGTGCCAGCAGCCGAGACGCCGCGGACAGTAACTATGGCTACACCTTC.

This clonotype showed up just a few times. The chain combines TRBV27 with TRBJ2-7; 7 bases agree with TRBD1. Germline V gives CDR1 MNHEY, CDR2 SMNVEV (reference sequence). Trimming removed 0 bases from V and 3 bases from J; junction bases left unmatched: 14. CDR3 length: 18 residues. Here the CDR3 DNA reads TGTGCCAGCAGTTTATCGCCCCAAACAGGGGCCCCAATCTACGAGCAGTACTTC. It is translated as CASSLSPQTGAPIYEQYF.

The chain recombines TRBV20-1 with TRBJ2-5; D is ambiguous. V lost 5 bases, J lost 2 bases, and 12 bases lay in between. CDR1 and CDR2 (germline): DFQATT, SNEGSKA (reference sequence). The CDR3 runs to 13 residues. CDR3 protein: CSAPGPAQETQYF. The CDR3 nucleotides read TGCAGTGCTCCCGGGCCAGCTCAAGAGACCCAGTACTTC.

The chain couples TRBV4-3 to TRBJ2-1; D tentatively fits TRBD1 or TRBD2 (5 bases each). V lost 3 bases and J 7 bases, leaving 19 bases between the germline ends. Germline-derived CDR1 and CDR2 are LGHNA and YSLEER. The CDR3 is 16 residues long. CDR3 coding DNA: TGCGCCAGCAGCCACCGAAGTGGCACTTGGGGGAATGAGCAGTTCTTC. This translates into CASSHRSGTWGNEQFF.

This clonotype appeared a single time. The chain combines TRBV20-1 with TRBJ2-1; 10 nucleotides line up with TRBD2. With 1 base clipped from V and 1 base from J, the junction kept 4 bases outside the gene matches. CDR3 length: 16 amino acids. Germline CDR1 is DFQATT and CDR2 is SNEGSKA (reference sequence). The CDR3 DNA sequence: TGCAGTGCTAGAGTCGCTAGCGGGAGTTCCTACAATGAGCAGTTCTTC. It yields the protein CSARVASGSSYNEQFF.

At least ten counts were recorded for this clonotype. The chain has TRBV12-3 or TRBV12-4 and TRBJ1-2; no definite D call. There are 13 residues in the CDR3. Trimming pared 6 bases from V and 8 bases from J, leaving 16 bases between. CDR3 sequence (DNA): TGTGCCAGCAGCCTACGGGGAATTGGGGGCTACACCTTC. Residues: CASSLRGIGGYTF.

CDR3 region: CSARLVAGTYNEQFF. For the CDR3, the DNA is TGCAGTGCTAGACTTGTAGCGGGAACGTACAATGAGCAGTTCTTC. This chain connects TRBV20-1 to TRBJ2-1; 8 bases are shared with TRBD2. CDR1 and CDR2 (germline): DFQATT, SNEGSKA (reference sequence). This CDR3 region has 15 residues. V lost 2 bases, J lost 4 bases, and 7 bases stayed unmatched.

This clonotype was seen repeatedly, ten times or more. The chain employs TRBV20-1 and TRBJ2-1, with D possibly TRBD2 on 7 matching bases. The CDR3 runs to 20 residues. Germline V CDR1 and CDR2: DFQATT, SNEGSKA (reference sequence). V gave up 8 bases and J gave up 0 bases, with 32 bases separating them. The chain's CDR3 is CSLQAGSSGPEGGSYNEQFF. As DNA, the CDR3 is TGCAGTCTTCAGGCTGGCTCTAGCGGACCAGAGGGGGGCTCCTACAATGAGCAGTTCTTC.